These 26 T cell receptor beta chains originate from one sample sequenced in a study of cytomegalovirus exposure and HLA in healthy donors. Use of 60 Vbeta and 13 Jbeta primers characterized the PCR. TCRdb keeps only in-frame clones here, not all; method: immunoSEQ multiplex PCR. This table holds about 180,000 clones, over 60% found once. Sequencing was carried out using PBMCs. All receptors come from a man aged 40-49 years in good health and CMV-seropositive.

The V and J genes are TRBV4-2 and TRBJ2-3, with 7 bases identical to TRBD2. The CDR3 is made up of 16 amino acids. Germline V gene data show CDR1 as LGHNA and CDR2 as YNFKEQ. V was pared by 0 bases and J by 4 bases, with 7 bases of the junction left unmatched. The DNA of the CDR3 is TGTGCCAGCAGCCAAGATACGGGAGGAATTCCAGATACGCAGTATTTT. Protein sequence: CASSQDTGGIPDTQYF.

V gene TRBV6-1 combines with J gene TRBJ2-1, with TRBD2 matching over 9 bases. The germline V gene encodes CDR1 MNHNS and CDR2 SASEGT. The V and J ends lost 3 bases and 4 bases, in that order; junction bases with no gene match: 7. The CDR3 covers 16 residues. The DNA of the CDR3 is TGTGCCAGCAGTGACGCCCTAGCGGGAAATTACAATGAGCAGTTCTTC. Protein product: CASSDALAGNYNEQFF.

The V call is TRBV18, the J call TRBJ2-1; D is possibly TRBD2 (6 bases). Per the germline V gene, CDR1 is KGHSH and CDR2 is LQKENI. This CDR3 is built from 15 residues. V was trimmed by 3 bases and J by 5 bases, leaving 14 bases between them. The CDR3 DNA reads TGTGCCAGCTCACCGGGAGCGGGTACAAACAATGAGCAGTTCTTC. This encodes CASSPGAGTNNEQFF.

The chain employs TRBV6-5 and TRBJ1-1; 12 bases are shared with TRBD1. Germline CDR1 is MNHEY and CDR2 is SVGAGI. The CDR3 totals 14 residues. J lost 11 bases, V lost 5 bases, and 9 bases had no gene match. The CDR3 nucleotides read TGTGCCAGCAGTCTCCAGGGACAGGGGGCAGACGCTTTCTTT. Its protein product is CASSLQGQGADAFF.

The chain links TRBV4-1 to TRBJ2-5; the match to TRBD2 covers 7 bases. Unmatched junction bases numbered 10, after V lost 4 bases and J lost 5 bases. This CDR3 contains 15 residues. Germline V gene lookup returns CDR1 MGHRA and CDR2 YSYEKL. CDR3 sequence (DNA): TGCGCCAGCAGCCCGGTACAGAGGGGAGGGGAGACCCAGTACTTC. As protein: CASSPVQRGGETQYF.

This chain links TRBV11-2 with TRBJ2-1, with TRBD2 matching 9 bases. Trimming removed 6 bases from V and 1 base from J; junction bases left unmatched: 7. The CDR3 runs to 16 residues. Germline CDR1 is SGHAT and CDR2 is FQNNGV. The CDR3 spells CASSRVSGSSYNEQFF. In nucleotides, the CDR3 is TGTGCCAGCAGTCGTGTTAGCGGGAGTTCCTACAATGAGCAGTTCTTC.

V and J are TRBV10-3 and TRBJ2-2; TRBD1 matches at 12 bases. J was trimmed by 6 bases and V by 0 bases; bases with no gene match: 2. This CDR3 spans 16 amino acids. CDR1 and CDR2 (germline): ENHRY, SYGVKD. As DNA, the CDR3 is TGTGCCATCAGTGAGTCGGGGACAGGGGGCGCCGGGGAGCTGTTTTTT. It yields the protein CAISESGTGGAGELFF.

V is TRBV30 and J is TRBJ2-3; weak D call: TRBD2 (6 bases). The CDR3 runs 12 residues. Trimming pared 8 bases from V and 2 bases from J, leaving 11 bases between. Germline V CDR1 and CDR2: GTSNPN, SVGIG (reference sequence). CDR3 residues: CARGLNTDTQYF. The CDR3 DNA reads TGTGCCCGGGGACTGAACACAGATACGCAGTATTTT.

This clone was seen a handful of times. The rearrangement links TRBV21-1 to TRBJ2-3; TRBD2 reflects the table's D call only, with no check against the DNA. TRBV21-1 is a recognized pseudogene. This CDR3 spans 20 amino acids. The CDR3 DNA reads TGTGCCAGCAGCAAGGTCCTTCATAAAGTGAGGCGGATCCACACAGATACGCAGTATTTT. It translates to CASSKVLHKVRRIHTDTQYF.

This chain links TRBV28 with TRBJ2-7; 7 positions agree with TRBD2. V lost 5 bases and J lost 0; bases outside the gene matches: 10. Germline loops: CDR1 MDHEN, CDR2 SYDVKM. This CDR3 has 16 amino acids. CDR3 bases: TGTGCCAGCAGTCCCTTTCGAGCGGGGAGCTCCTACGAGCAGTACTTC. The encoded protein is CASSPFRAGSSYEQYF. Full variable domain (rest looked up from reference TRBV28 and TRBJ2-7): DVKVTQSSRYLVKRTGEKVFLECVQDMDHENMFWYRQDPGLGLRLIYFSYDVKMKEKGDIPEGYSVSREKKERFSLILESASTNQTSMYLCASSPFRAGSSYEQYFGPGTRLTVT.

The chain employs TRBV5-1 and TRBJ2-2, with D possibly matching TRBD2 (5 bases). V lost 4 bases and J lost 1, with 8 bases in between. The CDR3 contains 14 residues. Germline V gene data show CDR1 as SGHRS and CDR2 as YFSETQ. CDR3 in DNA: TGCGCCAGCAGCCCGGCGGGGAACACCGGGGAGCTGTTTTTT. Translated, it gives CASSPAGNTGELFF.

J is TRBJ2-3 and V is TRBV7-3; D unresolved. Germline V CDR1 and CDR2: SGHTA, FQGTGA. The CDR3 sequence is 13 residues long. Trimming removed 3 bases at V and 1 base at J, with 5 bases between. This CDR3 is CASSFLGTDTQYF. The CDR3 nucleotides read TGTGCCAGCAGCTTCCTTGGCACAGATACGCAGTATTTT.

This chain connects TRBV28 to TRBJ2-7; 8 bases agree with TRBD2. This CDR3 has 15 residues. With 5 bases clipped from V and 3 bases from J, the junction kept 9 bases outside the gene matches. The germline gives CDR1 MDHEN, CDR2 SYDVKM. Here the CDR3 DNA reads TGTGCCAGCAGTGTAGCCCGGGGGGGGTTCTACGAGCAGTACTTC. It specifies CASSVARGGFYEQYF.

The gene calls are TRBV11-2 and TRBJ1-2; TRBD1 might be the D (6 bases). V was shortened by 5 bases and J by 6 bases, with 19 bases between the two germline ends. Germline V gene sequence: CDR1 SGHAT, CDR2 FQNNGV. CDR3 length equals 15 residues. In DNA form, the CDR3 reads TGTGCCAGCAGCCGAAACCCTTCGGGGGGCGATGGCTACACCTTC. This translates into CASSRNPSGGDGYTF. Using reference TRBV11-2 and TRBJ1-2 for the parts outside the CDR3, the full variable domain is EAGVAQSPRYKIIEKRQSVAFWCNPISGHATLYWYQQILGQGPKLLIQFQNNGVVDDSQLPKDRFSAERLKGVDSTLKIQPAKLEDSAVYLCASSRNPSGGDGYTFGSGTRLTVV.

The gene calls are TRBV6-6 and TRBJ1-2, with D possibly matching TRBD1 (5 bases). The CDR3 totals 15 residues. Trimming left V 2 bases short and J 3 bases short, with 13 bases between. From germline, CDR1 is MNHNY and CDR2 SVGAGI (reference sequence). CDR3: CASSYPTDSHYGYTF. Written as DNA, the CDR3 is TGTGCCAGCAGTTACCCGACCGACAGCCACTATGGCTACACCTTC.

The chain combines TRBV6-1 with TRBJ2-7; D unclear. Trimming pared 8 bases from V and 1 base from J, leaving 12 bases between. There are 13 residues in the CDR3. Germline V gives CDR1 MNHNS, CDR2 SASEGT. The CDR3 nucleotides read TGTGCCAGCTTAAGACTCGGGTCCTACGAGCAGTACTTC. Residues: CASLRLGSYEQYF.

In its sample, this clone was seen a few times. The chain joins TRBV5-1 to TRBJ1-2; maybe TRBD1 (5 bases). V lost 2 bases to trimming and J lost 8 bases, with 19 bases between them. Per the germline V gene, CDR1 is SGHRS and CDR2 is YFSETQ. The CDR3 loop spans 15 amino acids. CDR3 sequence (DNA): TGCGCCAGCAGCTTTCCACCAGCGGGGGAGTCGGGCTACACCTTC. It specifies CASSFPPAGESGYTF.

The chain links TRBV5-1 to TRBJ1-4; possibly TRBD1 for D (6 bases). CDR1 and CDR2 (germline): SGHRS, YFSETQ. The CDR3 consists of 14 residues. V lost 0 bases to trimming and J lost 8 bases, with 11 bases between them. CDR3 nucleotide sequence: TGCGCCAGCAGCTTGGGTTCCAGGGGCGAAAAACTGTTTTTT. It codes for CASSLGSRGEKLFF.

The chain combines TRBV2 with TRBJ1-2, with D unclear. The germline V and J ends were trimmed by 2 bases and 5 bases, with 9 bases remaining between them. Germline V lookup: CDR1 SNHLY, CDR2 FYNNEI. The CDR3 length is 13 residues. In nucleotides, the CDR3 is TGTGCCAGCAGTGAAAATGCCGGTTATGGCTACACCTTC. Translated, it gives CASSENAGYGYTF.

This chain joins TRBV27 and TRBJ2-2; tentative D call: TRBD1 (6 bases). This CDR3 region has 14 residues. Looked up from germline, CDR1 is MNHEY and CDR2 is SMNVEV (reference sequence). V shed 2 bases and J shed 7 bases, with 11 bases lying between them. CDR3: CASSLNREFGELFF. CDR3 nucleotide sequence: TGTGCCAGCAGTTTAAACAGGGAATTCGGGGAGCTGTTTTTT.

The V gene is TRBV5-1, the J gene TRBJ1-4; 7 bases map to TRBD1. The CDR3 loop spans 16 amino acids. J lost 8 bases, V lost 5 bases, and 15 bases had no gene match. The germline V gene encodes CDR1 SGHRS and CDR2 YFSETQ. As DNA, the CDR3 is TGCGCCAGCAGTGAGAACCCGGGACAGCCTTGGGAAAAACTGTTTTTT. Translation: CASSENPGQPWEKLFF.

V and J are TRBV27 and TRBJ1-2; TRBD1 might be the D (6 bases). This CDR3 spans 15 amino acids. The germline V and J ends were trimmed by 6 bases and 2 bases, with 16 bases remaining between them. The germline CDR1 and CDR2 sequences are MNHEY and SMNVEV (reference sequence). Written as DNA, the CDR3 is TGTGCCAGCAGCGAAGGGGGGGGTTGGAACTATGGCTACACCTTC. Translated, it gives CASSEGGGWNYGYTF.

The gene calls are TRBV14 and TRBJ2-7, with TRBD2 as a possible D gene (6 bases). From germline, CDR1 is SGHDN and CDR2 FVKESK. The CDR3 covers 15 residues. V was cut by 1 base and J by 3 bases, with 13 bases left in between. The CDR3 sequence is CASSQGTNPRYEQYF. CDR3 coding DNA: TGTGCCAGCAGCCAAGGGACTAACCCTCGCTACGAGCAGTACTTC.

The chain couples TRBV12-5 to TRBJ1-2, with TRBD1 identical over 9 bases. Germline CDR1 is LGHNT and CDR2 is FRNRAP. Trimming cost V 6 bases and J 2 bases; bases outside gene matches: 13. The CDR3 loop spans 17 amino acids. The CDR3 loop reads CASGRSGQGWGNYGYTF. Here the CDR3 DNA reads TGTGCTAGTGGCAGATCCGGACAGGGGTGGGGCAACTATGGCTACACCTTC. The whole variable domain, remainder taken from reference TRBV12-5 and TRBJ1-2, is DARVTQTPRHKVTEMGQEVTMRCQPILGHNTVFWYRQTMMQGLELLAYFRNRAPLDDSGMPKDRFSAEMPDATLATLKIQPSEPRDSAVYFCASGRSGQGWGNYGYTFGSGTRLTVV.

J is TRBJ1-5 and V is TRBV2, with D possibly matching TRBD1 (5 bases). Trimming cost V 3 bases and J 2 bases, with 17 bases left between them. This CDR3 has 17 residues. Looked up from germline, CDR1 is SNHLY and CDR2 is FYNNEI. The chain's CDR3 is CASSEVIRVERNQPQHF. The CDR3 nucleotides read TGTGCCAGCAGTGAGGTTATCAGGGTAGAGCGCAATCAGCCCCAGCATTTT.

V usage is TRBV5-1 and J usage is TRBJ1-2; D not resolved. Germline loops: CDR1 SGHRS, CDR2 YFSETQ. Trimming took off 0 bases at V and 4 bases at J, with 13 bases between the two ends. The CDR3 sequence is 15 residues long. The CDR3 spells CASSLVATGAYGYTF. CDR3 nucleotides: TGCGCCAGCAGCTTGGTGGCAACGGGAGCCTATGGCTACACCTTC.